The subject of this entry is one T cell receptor beta chain. This entry comes from a study of blood T cell repertoires in COVID-19. Study background: T cells, B-cell-depleted T cells, or PBMCs provided the cDNA or gDNA that served as material.

V was clipped by 0 bases and J by 0 bases, with 9 bases between them. The germline V gene has CDR1 LGHNA and CDR2 YSLEER. The CDR3 covers 17 residues. Libraries were prepared by immunoSEQ multiplex PCR; TCRdb keeps only in-frame clonotypes and omits some of them. The sample gives 200,000 to 250,000 clones, approximately 80% of which show up once; about 20% is in the top ten. This TCR was sampled from a young man with active or convalescent COVID-19. J is TRBJ1-6 and V is TRBV4-3; D ambiguous. The sample comprised peripheral blood. The CDR3 loop reads CASSQDIGSSYNSPLHF. Here the CDR3 DNA reads TGCGCCAGCAGCCAAGATATAGGGAGCTCCTATAATTCACCCCTCCACTTT.